The rows below give T cell receptor beta chains drawn from one sample of a study of TIL therapy for anti-PD-1-resistant metastatic lung cancer. The table came from immunoSEQ multiplex PCR; TCRdb's copy has only in-frame clones and leaves some out. The sample holds some 50,000 clones, roughly 85% seen once. Here the sequenced sample was blood, taken at baseline. The source of these receptors is a man aged 65 to 85 with non-small cell lung cancer. Both conserved end residues are part of each CDR3. The D gene is left open where the match is weak. Where a row states a size, it is once, few, many or the class of an expanded clone; other rows omit it.

V	J	size	D	CDR3	DNA
TRBV4-1	TRBJ1-4	.	.	CASSQVDRPREKLFF	TGCGCCAGCAGCCAAGTCGACAGACCCAGAGAAAAACTGTTTTTT
TRBV6-1	TRBJ1-6	.	.	CASSVMTGDSPLHF	TGTGCCAGCAGTGTCATGACAGGAGATTCACCCCTCCACTTT
TRBV9	TRBJ1-6	few	.	CASSPGVGGYNSPLHF	TGTGCCAGCAGCCCAGGGGTGGGTGGCTATAATTCACCCCTCCACTTT
TRBV28	TRBJ2-5	once	.	CASSLVQGNQETQYF	TGTGCCAGCAGTTTAGTACAGGGAAATCAAGAGACCCAGTACTTC
TRBV6-1	TRBJ1-3	once	.	CASREGGGRGSNTIYF	TGTGCCAGCAGAGAAGGTGGGGGACGGGGGTCGAACACCATATATTTT
TRBV27	TRBJ2-2	.	TRBD1	CASSLTGGNTGELFF	TGTGCCAGCAGTCTGACAGGGGGTAACACCGGGGAGCTGTTTTTT
TRBV6-5	TRBJ2-7	.	.	CASSNGLRNYEQYF	TGTGCCAGCAGTAACGGACTACGAAACTACGAGCAGTACTTC
TRBV5-6	TRBJ2-7	.	.	CASSFLTGWSYEQYF	TGTGCCAGCAGCTTTTTAACAGGATGGTCCTACGAGCAGTACTTC
TRBV6-6	TRBJ2-7	.	.	CASSYPDSTYEQYF	TGTGCCAGCAGTTATCCGGACAGCACCTACGAGCAGTACTTC
TRBV6-6	TRBJ2-3	.	.	CASSYSEIVTDTQYF	TGTGCCAGCAGTTACAGCGAAATAGTAACAGATACGCAGTATTTT
TRBV6-4	TRBJ1-1	.	.	CASSDSVNTEAFF	TGTGCCAGCAGTGACAGCGTGAACACTGAAGCTTTCTTT
TRBV7-9	TRBJ2-7	.	TRBD2	CASSFPTSGRGSRYEQYF	TGTGCCAGCAGCTTTCCTACTAGCGGGCGGGGGTCTCGCTACGAGCAGTACTTC
TRBV6-5	TRBJ1-2	.	TRBD1	CASSYAGGNGYTF	TGTGCCAGCAGTTACGCAGGGGGAAATGGCTACACCTTC
TRBV13	TRBJ2-5	.	.	CASSYRTAEETQYF	TGTGCCAGCAGCTATCGGACTGCAGAAGAGACCCAGTACTTC
TRBV5-1	TRBJ2-7	once	.	CASSKIFGEQYF	TGCGCCAGCAGCAAAATCTTCGGAGAGCAGTACTTC
TRBV7-8	TRBJ1-3	.	.	CASSLRDPKVDTIYF	TGTGCCAGCAGCCTCCGGGACCCTAAGGTGGACACCATATATTTT
TRBV6-5	TRBJ2-7	.	TRBD1	CASSTSWTGTYEQYF	TGTGCCAGCAGTACCTCCTGGACAGGGACCTACGAGCAGTACTTC